The 3 T cell receptor beta chains below come from one sample, sequenced in a study of cytomegalovirus exposure and HLA in healthy donors. A multiplex PCR was run with 60 Vbeta primers and 13 Jbeta primers. Using immunoSEQ multiplex PCR, the repertoire was profiled, and TCRdb retains in-frame clones only, with some absent. The profile shows approximately 140,000 clones, about 71% of them singletons. Sequenced sample: PBMCs. Every receptor here comes from a woman aged 60-70 years in good health and CMV-seropositive.

The V call is TRBV18, the J call TRBJ1-2; D is ambiguous. Trimming removed 3 bases from V and 6 bases from J, with 11 bases in between. The CDR3 contains 13 residues. Germline V CDR1 and CDR2: KGHSH, LQKENI. CDR3 coding DNA: TGTGCCAGCTCACCTCCTTCCGGGGATGGCTACACCTTC. Translating gives CASSPPSGDGYTF.

The table lists this clone with a count of one. The V and J genes are TRBV5-5 and TRBJ1-6, with D hard to call. Looked up from germline, CDR1 is SGHKS and CDR2 is YYEKEE (reference sequence). The CDR3 contains 15 residues. Trimming pared 0 bases from V and 7 bases from J, leaving 11 bases between. This CDR3 reads CASSLEVTPNSPLHF. The CDR3 nucleotides read TGTGCCAGCAGCTTGGAAGTGACACCCAATTCACCCCTCCACTTT. Full variable domain (rest looked up from reference TRBV5-5 and TRBJ1-6): DAGVTQSPTHLIKTRGQQVTLRCSPISGHKSVSWYQQVLGQGPQFIFQYYEKEERGRGNFPDRFSARQFPNYSSELNVNALLLGDSALYLCASSLEVTPNSPLHFGNGTRLTVT.

The sample holds a few counts of this clone. The rearrangement uses TRBV2 and TRBJ2-7; D unresolved. Germline values: CDR1 SNHLY, CDR2 FYNNEI. The germline V and J ends were trimmed by 4 bases and 0 bases, with 7 bases remaining between them. The CDR3 has 13 amino acids. CDR3 sequence reads: CASSALRSYEQYF. CDR3 sequence (DNA): TGTGCCAGCAGTGCACTACGCTCCTACGAGCAGTACTTC.